The TCR beta chain under discussion was sequenced for a study of OX40 agonist ivuxolimab in advanced cancers. About the research overall: Treatment received earlier with anti-PD-1, anti-PD-L1 or anti-CTLA-4 agents was allowed, and under 50% had some.

Looked up from germline, CDR1 is MNHEY and CDR2 is SMNVEV (reference sequence). There are 17 residues in the CDR3. After removal of 6 bases from V and 12 bases from J, the junction contained 17 bases not matched to a gene. Sequenced by immunoSEQ multiplex PCR; TCRdb stores in-frame clones only, minus some. The table includes 98,000 or so clones, approximately 90% detected once. This TCR derives from an adult with an advanced solid tumor such as melanoma, head and neck, liver or kidney cancer. The rearrangement joins TRBV27 to TRBJ2-1, with 13 nucleotides matching TRBD2. The source material was CD4+ or CD8+ T cells sorted from blood, sampled in a trial of the OX40 agonist ivuxolimab. DNA of the CDR3: TGTGCCAGCAGGAACCGGACTAGCGGGGGCCGGTACAAGGGGCAGTTCTTC. Its protein product is CASRNRTSGGRYKGQFF.